This T cell receptor beta chain is drawn from a study of CD8+CD57+ T cells in acquired aplastic anemia (dated by TCRdb to between 2017 and 2018). About the study as a whole: On average, sorted CD4+ and CD8+ cells yielded around 3.1 ug of extracted DNA, with a range of about 0.19 to 30 ug. CD8+CD57+ expansion was defined as a frequency above the mean frequency observed in healthy subjects.

Genomic DNA served as template for TCR beta VDJ combination and CDR3 sequence profiling. An Illumina HiSeq 2000 was used for TCR repertoire sequencing. Under the source paper's analysis protocol: TRBV/TRBJ rearrangement plots, CDR3 size and DJ length profiles, and Simpson's diversity index were used to evaluate the repertoires. The immunodominant clone was defined as the most abundant DNA sequence in deep sequencing data. CDR3 amino acid sequences were screened for sharing across subjects and compared with published repertoires and the VDJdb database. TCRdb reprocessing: public reads trimmed at Q25 with fastp, clones called with MiXCR, in-frame beta chains kept. Identical CDR3 proteins give one entry, which carries the most common genes and DNA. These V and J calls derive from TCRdb rather than the authors' analysis. For this sample the table gives 150,000 to 200,000 distinct CDR3 sequences, of which roughly 65% were detected only once. Roughly 42% of the sample is in the top ten clones.

Sequences SQVTM (CDR1) and ANQGSEA (CDR2) are obtained from the germline V gene. Measured from the cysteine to the phenylalanine, the CDR3 is 14 residues long. Of all the DNA, just the CDR3 is kept, 42 bases in frame from base 1. V gives up 3 bases and J gives up 2 bases, and the segment between their germline ends measures 10 bases. A word on this clonotype: This receptor's antigen is unknown. Nothing much larger sits one base from this clone, and base qualities are not available.

Summary of the overall study and its limitations: Roughly 30 CD8+ CDR3 sequences were found to be shared between patients and controls, but these sequences appeared to be highly expressed in patients and within the immunodominant clones of the patients. Between patients and healthy controls, no significant difference in CD8+ Simpson's diversity was found (P=0.060).

Flow cytometry had shown CD8+CD57+ cell expansion in the patients selected for sequencing. Every patient had severe acquired aplastic anemia, diagnosed using the International Study of Aplastic Anemia and Agranulocytosis and Camitta criteria. No patient had received any therapy when blood was sampled. The study deep-sequenced TCR repertoires of sorted CD4+ and CD8+ blood T cells from severe aplastic anemia patients and healthy subjects. In the USA, patient enrollment took place under clinicaltrials.gov protocols 00001620, 01623167, 00001397, 00071045, 00081523 and 00961064. Ficoll-Paque density gradient centrifugation was used to isolate peripheral blood mononuclear cells. Before DNA extraction, CD4+ and CD8+ T cells were sorted by FACS or by magnetic beads.

The rearranged chain carries TRBV29-1 and TRBJ2-2; the D region is possibly TRBD1 or TRBD2, each matching across 5 bases. The sequence came from a human donor with aplastic anemia. The specimen was sorted CD4+, CD8+, or CD8+CD57+ T cells (not recorded which) from PBMCs. The CDR3 protein: CSVDGTGNTGELFF. The nucleotide sequence reads as follows: TGCAGCGTTGACGGGACGGGAAACACCGGGGAGCTGTTTTTT.